This TCR beta chain was observed in a study of T cell repertoires and HLA-DP antigens. Study findings and constraints: Against one allele, clones undetected before culture averaged about 34%; against the other, less than 65%. Antigen presentation used HeLa cells, with total CD4+ cells responding.

The CDR3 is made up of 11 amino acids. The V end lost 1 base, the J end lost 9 bases, and 7 bases lay between the germline ends. The germline V gene encodes CDR1 SGHNT and CDR2 YYREEE (reference sequence). With respect to this clone: Its antigen is as yet unknown.

Primers targeted 54 TRBV and 13 TRBJ segments. Some clones are missing from TCRdb's copy, which holds only in-frame ones; the method was immunoSEQ multiplex PCR. The sample shows approximately 100,000 clones, approximately 86% of them seen only once. The chain couples TRBV5-4 to TRBJ1-1; D unresolved. The origin of this receptor is a man between 50 and 59 years old in good health and CMV-seronegative. Specimen: CD4+ T cells from PBMCs. Here the CDR3 reads CASSLNRQAFF. CDR3 bases: TGTGCCAGCAGCTTGAATCGGCAAGCTTTCTTT.